These T cell receptor beta chains were read from a single sample in a study of OX40 agonist ivuxolimab in advanced cancers. Generated by immunoSEQ multiplex PCR, the TCRdb table keeps only in-frame clones and is missing some. The repertoire has over 70,000 clones, around 82% of them found once; the top ten carry about 5.4%. The starting material was CD4+ or CD8+ T cells sorted from blood, obtained in a trial of the OX40 agonist ivuxolimab. The receptors originated from an adult with an advanced solid tumor such as melanoma, head and neck, liver or kidney cancer. CDR3s include the opening cysteine and the closing phenylalanine or tryptophan. The D gene is left open where the match is weak. The listing skips clone size in some rows; elsewhere it reads once, few, many or a size class.

v_call: TRBV10-1
clone_size: -
j_call: TRBJ1-1
d_call: TRBD1
cdr3_nt: TGCGCCAGCAGTGGGTCTATTCTGGGGCAGGGGGCACCCACTGAAGCTTTCTTT
cdr3_aa: CASSGSILGQGAPTEAFF

v_call: TRBV5-1
clone_size: -
j_call: TRBJ2-7
d_call: -
cdr3_nt: TGCGCCAGCAGCTTGGCAATCGGCGAGCAGTACTTC
cdr3_aa: CASSLAIGEQYF

v_call: TRBV2
clone_size: -
j_call: TRBJ1-2
d_call: -
cdr3_nt: TGTGCCAGCTCGGTCAGTCACTCTTACACCTTC
cdr3_aa: CASSVSHSYTF

v_call: TRBV7-3
clone_size: few
j_call: TRBJ1-2
d_call: -
cdr3_nt: TGTGCCAGCAGCTTAAGTGGGGATGGAGGCTACACCTTC
cdr3_aa: CASSLSGDGGYTF

v_call: TRBV5-6
clone_size: once
j_call: TRBJ1-2
d_call: -
cdr3_nt: TGTGCCAGCAGCCGATACGGGCCAGGAGAAGCTAACTATGGCTACACCTTC
cdr3_aa: CASSRYGPGEANYGYTF

v_call: TRBV19
clone_size: -
j_call: TRBJ2-7
d_call: -
cdr3_nt: TGTGCCAGTAGTATTGTCGGAGGGCCCTACGAGCAGTACTTC
cdr3_aa: CASSIVGGPYEQYF

v_call: TRBV29-1
clone_size: -
j_call: TRBJ2-5
d_call: TRBD2
cdr3_nt: TGCAGCGTTGTGTCGCGGGGGGCCCTACAGACCCAGTACTTC
cdr3_aa: CSVVSRGALQTQYF

v_call: TRBV30
clone_size: -
j_call: TRBJ1-1
d_call: -
cdr3_nt: TGTGCCTGGGTCCTGGTGGGGTGGAACACTGAAGCTTTCTTT
cdr3_aa: CAWVLVGWNTEAFF

v_call: TRBV6-5
clone_size: -
j_call: TRBJ2-1
d_call: -
cdr3_nt: TGTGCCAGCCAGACTTTTAATGAGCAGTTCTTC
cdr3_aa: CASQTFNEQFF

v_call: TRBV6-5
clone_size: -
j_call: TRBJ1-2
d_call: -
cdr3_nt: TGTGCCAGCAGCCCGGTGGGCAACTATGGCTACACCTTC
cdr3_aa: CASSPVGNYGYTF

v_call: TRBV7-8
clone_size: -
j_call: TRBJ1-2
d_call: -
cdr3_nt: TGTGCCAGCAGCACTACAGGGCAGGGCTACACCTTC
cdr3_aa: CASSTTGQGYTF

v_call: TRBV7-2
clone_size: -
j_call: TRBJ1-1
d_call: -
cdr3_nt: TGTGCCAGCAGCCCACATCGGGGACCGACACAACTTGAAGCTTTCTTT
cdr3_aa: CASSPHRGPTQLEAFF

v_call: TRBV30
clone_size: -
j_call: TRBJ2-2
d_call: TRBD1
cdr3_nt: TGTGCCTGGAGTGTACGATTGGGGACAGGGGACACCGGGGAGCTGTTTTTT
cdr3_aa: CAWSVRLGTGDTGELFF

v_call: TRBV19
clone_size: once
j_call: TRBJ1-2
d_call: -
cdr3_nt: TGTGCCAGTAGTCCTGGACAGTTCCTCTATGGCTACACCTTC
cdr3_aa: CASSPGQFLYGYTF

v_call: TRBV28
clone_size: -
j_call: TRBJ1-2
d_call: -
cdr3_nt: TGTGCCAGCAGTGAGGACACCGCTAACTATGGCTACACCTTC
cdr3_aa: CASSEDTANYGYTF

v_call: TRBV27
clone_size: -
j_call: TRBJ2-7
d_call: -
cdr3_nt: TGTGCCAGCAGTCCCCGGCGGAGCTCCTACGAGCAGTACTTC
cdr3_aa: CASSPRRSSYEQYF